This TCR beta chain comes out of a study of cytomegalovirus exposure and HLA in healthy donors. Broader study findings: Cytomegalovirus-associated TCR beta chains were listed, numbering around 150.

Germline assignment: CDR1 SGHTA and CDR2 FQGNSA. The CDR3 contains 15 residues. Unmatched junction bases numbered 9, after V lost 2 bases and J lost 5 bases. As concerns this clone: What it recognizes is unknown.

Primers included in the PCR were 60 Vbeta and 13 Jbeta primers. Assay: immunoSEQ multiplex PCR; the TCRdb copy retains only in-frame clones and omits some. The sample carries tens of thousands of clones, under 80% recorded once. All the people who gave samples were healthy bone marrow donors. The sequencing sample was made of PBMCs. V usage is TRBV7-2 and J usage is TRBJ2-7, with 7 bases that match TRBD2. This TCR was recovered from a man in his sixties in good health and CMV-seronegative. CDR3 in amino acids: CASSLNGGSTHEQYF. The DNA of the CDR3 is TGTGCCAGCAGCTTAAACGGGGGGTCGACCCACGAGCAGTACTTC.